Shown below are 8 T cell receptor beta chains from a single sample sequenced in a study of Ad26.COV2.S vaccination and SARS-CoV-2 variants (dated by TCRdb to about 2021). This specimen's treatment or condition label, per the study, means: about 20 received Ad26.COV2.S at low or high dose, single or two shots; roughly 5 received placebo; per-sample allocation not given. For vaccine and placebo recipients, repertoires were sequenced using samples collected on day 63 after the first injection. The library was prepared using the immunoSEQ multiplex PCR assay. TCRdb mirrors the immuneACCESS table, restricted to in-frame sequences. Some clones are absent from its copies; in checked studies, under half trace to an unresolved V gene, and the reason for the others is unknown. The sample profile shows 200,000 to 300,000 clones; around 89% of them were found once. Around 10% of the sample lies in the top ten.

Sequencing used peripheral blood, obtained in a trial of Ad26.COV2.S vaccine versus placebo. The source of these receptors is a person aged 18 to 59 who received the Ad26.COV2.S COVID-19 vaccine or a placebo.

The CDR3 coding sequence is TGTGCCAGCAGCGTAGCAGGGGGGGTTCAAGAGACCCAGTACTTC. This gives the protein CASSVAGGVQETQYF. V gene TRBV9 combines with J gene TRBJ2-5, with D perhaps given as TRBD1 or TRBD2 (7 bases each). Per the germline V gene, CDR1 is SGDLS and CDR2 is YYNGEE. Trimming left V 0 bases short and J 2 bases short, with 11 bases between. The CDR3 length is 15 residues.

The chain employs TRBV5-1 and TRBJ2-2; weak D call: TRBD2 (5 bases). CDR1 is SGHRS and CDR2 is YFSETQ in the germline V gene. Between the trimmed V and J ends, which lost 6 bases and 7 bases, there was a span of 13 bases. The CDR3 covers 13 residues. This chain's CDR3 is CASTPRTGGELFF. CDR3 nucleotides: TGCGCCAGCACCCCCCGGACTGGCGGGGAGCTGTTTTTT.

This chain uses TRBV7-2 with TRBJ2-7; D is possibly TRBD1 or TRBD2 (7 bases each). The CDR3 runs 14 residues. CDR1 is SGHTA, CDR2 FQGNSA, per germline. Trimming took 2 bases from V and 6 from J, leaving 14 bases between them. CDR3 sequence: CASSLRQGGSEQYF. Here the CDR3 DNA reads TGTGCCAGCAGCTTACGACAGGGAGGGTCCGAGCAGTACTTC.

The rearrangement uses TRBV7-3 and TRBJ2-7; the D gene is possibly TRBD2 (6 bases). The ends were cut back, 5 bases at V and 9 bases at J, with 20 bases in the middle. Germline lookup yields CDR1 SGHTA and CDR2 FQGTGA. The CDR3 consists of 14 residues. CDR3 amino acids: CASSPSGLPLGQYF. CDR3 bases: TGTGCCAGCAGCCCCTCGGGACTCCCCCTCGGGCAGTACTTC.

The chain carries TRBV7-9 and TRBJ1-2; 7 nucleotides agree with TRBD1. V lost 3 bases to trimming and J lost 6 bases; unmatched junction nucleotides: 16. The CDR3 spans 17 residues. Germline V gene sequence: CDR1 SEHNR, CDR2 FQNEAQ (reference sequence). For the CDR3, the DNA is TGTGCCAGCAGCTTCCCCCCCCCACAGGGGATCACAAATGGCTACACCTTC. It encodes CASSFPPPQGITNGYTF.

V and J are TRBV28 and TRBJ1-2; no reliable D call. Trimming took off 6 bases at V and 5 bases at J, with 19 bases between the two ends. CDR1 is MDHEN, CDR2 SYDVKM, per germline. This CDR3 is built from 15 residues. CDR3 DNA sequence: TGTGCCAGCAGCCCGGGCCGGCAGGTGCTGTATGGCTACACCTTC. It codes for CASSPGRQVLYGYTF.

This clone has only one observation. The chain combines TRBV7-6 with TRBJ1-5; 12 bases are a match to TRBD1. Germline V gene lookup returns CDR1 SGHVS and CDR2 FNYEAQ. This CDR3 comprises 15 residues. The J segment lost 7 bases and the V segment lost 5 bases, leaving 6 bases of the junction unmatched. The CDR3 sequence is CASSPGQGARQPQHF. Written as DNA, the CDR3 is TGTGCCAGCAGCCCGGGACAGGGGGCAAGGCAGCCCCAGCATTTT.

The chain has TRBV7-8 and TRBJ2-5; TRBD2 matches at 9 bases. Unmatched junction bases numbered 10, after V lost 2 bases and J lost 0 bases. This CDR3 region has 18 residues. Germline assignment: CDR1 SGHVS and CDR2 FQNEAQ. CDR3 in amino acids: CASSLWLPSGTDQETQYF. The CDR3 bases are TGTGCCAGCAGCTTATGGCTGCCTAGCGGGACCGACCAAGAGACCCAGTACTTC.